The sequence of this TCR beta chain was determined in a study of T cell repertoires in aging, cancer and after chemotherapy. Looking at the study overall: Donors were grouped into six age bands spanning 30 or younger through 70 or older. Healthy donor repertoires were recorded over several months to years and showed clear clonal overlap. The whole study produced a dataset of approximately 10 million TCR reads.

Remarks on this clonotype: Its specificity is unknown.

Study conclusions and caveats: In healthy donors, age-related TCR diversity loss mainly reflected lost richness.

A mixed TRB-A/B primer pool amplified rearranged TRB by multiplex touch-down PCR. TCRdb recomputed calls from the multiplex PCR reads with MiXCR, one row per CDR3 protein. Here the sample spans about 2,000 distinct CDR3 sequences, about a quarter being singletons. This CDR3 region has 14 residues. Germline CDR1 and CDR2: MNHEY and SMNVEV (reference sequence). J gave up 6 bases and V 6 bases, and 6 bases lay outside the gene matches. Amplification of TCR beta used genomic DNA extracted from peripheral blood. This sequence originates from a human donor in good health. Sequenced input: blood. The chain combines TRBV27 with TRBJ2-1; 9 nucleotides align to TRBD2. CDR3 residues: CASRLSSGANEQFF. Here the CDR3 DNA reads TGTGCCAGCAGACTCTCTAGCGGGGCCAATGAGCAGTTCTTC.